The present entry profiles one T cell receptor (beta chain) with its context. What it recognizes is unknown. The sample comes from a study of type 1 regulatory T cells. Study-level background: T-allo10 is an in vitro-generated, Tr1-enriched CD4 T cell product specific for alloantigen. Overall study results and limits: Compared with non-type 1 regulatory T cells, type 1 regulatory T cells showed a more restricted TCR repertoire.

CDR1 and CDR2 (germline): SGHRS, YFSETQ. The CDR3 spans 15 residues. Losses at the gene ends were 4 bases for V and 1 base for J; bases not matched to a gene: 5. MiXCR, applied by TCRdb to the reads, yields one record per CDR3 protein. In the table there are about 42,000 distinct CDR3 sequences, 12% of which are singletons. The V and J genes are TRBV5-1 and TRBJ2-1, with TRBD2 matching 7 bases. This clonotype originated in a human donor in good health. The sample was cultured non-Tr1 T cells, either the whole culture or a sorted T cell fraction (not recorded which). The CDR3 bases are TGCGCCAGCAGCCGGACTAGGGGTTCCTACAATGAGCAGTTCTTC. As protein: CASSRTRGSYNEQFF.